This entry lists 23 T cell receptor beta chains sequenced from one sample in a study of Ad26.COV2.S vaccination and SARS-CoV-2 variants. Sequencing used immunoSEQ multiplex PCR; TCRdb keeps in-frame clones, though not all of them. The repertoire consists of a few hundred thousand clones, with around 90% occurring once and the leading ten covering 4.3%. Treatment specified: roughly 19 received Ad26.COV2.S at low or high dose, single or two shots; several received placebo; per-sample allocation not given. The samples were gathered on day 63 after the first injection of vaccine or placebo. This specimen consisted of peripheral blood, obtained in a trial of Ad26.COV2.S vaccine versus placebo. The source is a person aged 18-65 years who received the Ad26.COV2.S COVID-19 vaccine or a placebo.

V usage is TRBV9 and J usage is TRBJ2-3; the match to TRBD2 covers 9 bases. With V trimmed by 4 bases and J by 2 bases, 8 bases remained unmatched. This CDR3 has 16 amino acids. Germline CDR1 is SGDLS and CDR2 is YYNGEE. CDR3 bases: TGTGCCAGCAGCATCTTAGCGGGAGCTGCCACAGATACGCAGTATTTT. Its protein product is CASSILAGAATDTQYF. Together with reference TRBV9 and TRBJ2-3, the CDR3 gives the full variable domain: DSGVTQTPKHLITATGQRVTLRCSPRSGDLSVYWYQQSLDQGLQFLIQYYNGEERAKGNILERFSAQQFPDLHSELNLSSLELGDSALYFCASSILAGAATDTQYFGPGTRLTVL.

This rearrangement joins TRBV6-5 to TRBJ2-3; tentative D call: TRBD2 (6 bases). CDR1 MNHEY and CDR2 SVGAGI come from the germline V gene. The CDR3 spans 15 residues. V shed 4 bases and J shed 1 base, with 12 bases lying between them. The CDR3 loop is CASSSPEGRTDTQYF. The CDR3 DNA reads TGTGCCAGCAGTTCCCCGGAGGGGCGCACAGATACGCAGTATTTT.

This chain connects TRBV28 to TRBJ1-1, with unresolved D. V gave up 8 bases and J gave up 3 bases, with 13 bases separating them. CDR1 and CDR2 (germline): MDHEN, SYDVKM. The CDR3 covers 13 residues. This chain's CDR3 is CASGRERDTEAFF. The CDR3 nucleotides are TGTGCCAGCGGAAGGGAACGGGACACTGAAGCTTTCTTT.

The rearrangement links TRBV7-9 to TRBJ2-1, with D perhaps assigned TRBD1 or TRBD2 (6 bases each). The length of the CDR3 is 13 residues. Trimming took 1 base from V and 15 from J, leaving 16 bases between them. Germline V lookup: CDR1 SEHNR, CDR2 FQNEAQ (reference sequence). This chain's CDR3 is CASSLGAGGYTFF. CDR3 nucleotide sequence: TGTGCCAGCAGCTTAGGGGCCGGGGGCTATACGTTCTTC.

The V and J genes are TRBV28 and TRBJ1-4, with a tentative D call TRBD1 (6 bases). The V end lost 4 bases, the J end lost 14 bases, and 11 bases lay between the germline ends. Per the germline V gene, CDR1 is MDHEN and CDR2 is SYDVKM. CDR3 length: 11 amino acids. DNA for the CDR3: TGTGCCAGCAGTTCCACAGGGTACCTGTTTTTT. As protein: CASSSTGYLFF. Looking up the rest from reference TRBV28 and TRBJ1-4 gives the full variable domain: DVKVTQSSRYLVKRTGEKVFLECVQDMDHENMFWYRQDPGLGLRLIYFSYDVKMKEKGDIPEGYSVSREKKERFSLILESASTNQTSMYLCASSSTGYLFFGSGTQLSVL.

V usage is TRBV4-2 and J usage is TRBJ1-2, with 11 bases lining up with TRBD1. The CDR3 contains 16 residues. The germline CDR1 and CDR2 sequences are LGHNA and YNFKEQ. V shed 0 bases, J shed 8 bases, and the junction held 8 bases outside the gene matches. CDR3 DNA: TGTGCCAGCAGCCAAGATGGGACAGGGGGAATGAGCGGCTACACCTTC. Translating gives CASSQDGTGGMSGYTF.

This sequence joins TRBV2 and TRBJ1-1; D is uncertain. Germline V gives CDR1 SNHLY, CDR2 FYNNEI. The CDR3 has 15 residues. Trimming shortened V by 1 base and J by 1 base, and 10 bases separated the two germline ends. CDR3 sequence reads: CASSEVLPGNTEAFF. The CDR3 DNA reads as TGTGCCAGCAGTGAAGTGCTTCCGGGGAACACTGAAGCTTTCTTT.

The chain employs TRBV28 and TRBJ2-5; 7 positions match TRBD2. The germline V gene encodes CDR1 MDHEN and CDR2 SYDVKM. The CDR3 contains 14 residues. The trim removed 4 bases at V and 5 bases at J, leaving 7 bases unmatched. The CDR3 reads CASSSGGLRETQYF. The CDR3 DNA follows: TGTGCCAGCAGTTCGGGGGGTTTGCGGGAGACCCAGTACTTC.

The sample holds a few counts of this clone. The chain uses TRBV4-1 and TRBJ1-2; TRBD1 matches at 8 bases. Germline trimming cut 3 bases from V and 6 bases from J; bases unmatched to any gene: 3. Germline CDR1 reads MGHRA; CDR2 reads YSYEKL. CDR3 size: 13 residues. The CDR3, as DNA: TGCGCCAGCAGCCACCAGGACAGGGATGGCTACACCTTC. Residues: CASSHQDRDGYTF.

V and J are TRBV20-1 and TRBJ2-7; 8 bases map to TRBD2. The CDR3 is 15 amino acids. Trimming removed 7 bases from V and 0 bases from J; junction bases left unmatched: 11. Germline V gene sequence: CDR1 DFQATT, CDR2 SNEGSKA (reference sequence). The CDR3 DNA is TGCAGTGGTAGTAGCGGGACTCCGAGCTCCTACGAGCAGTACTTC. Amino acids: CSGSSGTPSSYEQYF.

V is TRBV27 and J is TRBJ2-7, with 9 bases fitting TRBD2. The CDR3 length is 14 residues. V dropped 8 bases and J dropped 1; count of bases not matched to a gene: 6. The germline V gene encodes CDR1 MNHEY and CDR2 SMNVEV (reference sequence). DNA for the CDR3: TGTGCCAGCCGAAGACTAGCGGATTCCTACGAGCAGTACTTC. The encoded protein is CASRRLADSYEQYF.

V gene TRBV18 combines with J gene TRBJ1-5, with no clear D. The V end was cut by 2 bases, the J end by 9 bases, with 11 bases between. This CDR3 has 13 residues. Germline CDR1 reads KGHSH; CDR2 reads LQKENI. The CDR3 bases are TGTGCCAGCTCACCAAGCCCCGTCCCGCCCCAGCATTTT. Translated, it gives CASSPSPVPPQHF.

CDR3 residues: CASSFNRGPYEQYF. CDR3 sequence (DNA): TGTGCCAGCAGCTTCAACAGGGGGCCCTACGAGCAGTACTTC. V usage is TRBV7-2 and J usage is TRBJ2-7; 9 bases line up with TRBD1. The ends lost 3 bases at V and 2 bases at J; junction bases unmatched: 2. The CDR3 sequence is 14 residues long. The germline gives CDR1 SGHTA, CDR2 FQGNSA.

This clone is a singleton in its sample. The chain couples TRBV2 to TRBJ1-4, with D possibly TRBD1 on 5 matching bases. The germline V gene encodes CDR1 SNHLY and CDR2 FYNNEI. This CDR3 is built from 15 residues. V was shortened by 7 bases and J by 7 bases, with 19 bases between the two germline ends. CDR3 sequence reads: CASKEGPGTTEKLFF. DNA of the CDR3: TGTGCCAGCAAAGAGGGGCCAGGGACGACTGAAAAACTGTTTTTT.

The J gene is TRBJ2-5, the V gene TRBV4-3; D perhaps matches TRBD1 (6 bases). This CDR3 spans 16 amino acids. V lost 4 bases to trimming and J lost 3 bases, with 18 bases between them. Germline V lookup: CDR1 LGHNA, CDR2 YSLEER. This CDR3 is CASSRLRGTAEETQYF. CDR3 in DNA: TGCGCCAGCAGCCGCCTAAGGGGGACGGCAGAAGAGACCCAGTACTTC.

CDR3 sequence (DNA): TGTGCCAGCAGCCAAGATATGGGTCTTCCTGAAGCTTTCTTT. As protein: CASSQDMGLPEAFF. The chain has TRBV4-2 and TRBJ1-1; no definite D call. Germline loops: CDR1 LGHNA, CDR2 YNFKEQ. V was clipped by 0 bases and J by 6 bases, with 11 bases between them. The CDR3 runs to 14 residues.

The genes are TRBV27 and TRBJ2-3; D is ambiguous. Germline V gene lookup returns CDR1 MNHEY and CDR2 SMNVEV (reference sequence). V was pared by 3 bases and J by 4 bases, with 8 bases between. The length of the CDR3 is 13 residues. CDR3 nucleotides: TGTGCCAGCAGTTTTTTGTTGGCAGATACGCAGTATTTT. This codes for CASSFLLADTQYF.

The chain combines TRBV11-3 with TRBJ2-1, with 7 bases that match TRBD2. J gave up 8 bases and V 2 bases, and 15 bases lay outside the gene matches. The CDR3 consists of 17 residues. Germline loops: CDR1 SGHNT, CDR2 YENEEA. The CDR3 DNA reads TGTGCCAGCAGCTTACCTGTGGCTAGCGGACCCTGGGATGAGCAGTTCTTC. Translated, it gives CASSLPVASGPWDEQFF.

This clone was recorded once. CDR3 loop: CASSSGHNYEQYF. The DNA of the CDR3 is TGTGCCAGTAGTTCCGGACACAACTACGAGCAGTACTTC. This sequence joins TRBV19 and TRBJ2-7; D perhaps matches TRBD1 (5 bases). Per the germline V gene, CDR1 is LNHDA and CDR2 is SQIVND (reference sequence). Trimming took off 5 bases at V and 3 bases at J, with 11 bases between the two ends. The CDR3 consists of 13 residues.

The J gene is TRBJ2-1, the V gene TRBV5-1; 9 bases fit TRBD1. V shed 5 bases, J shed 7 bases, and the junction held 7 bases outside the gene matches. The CDR3 is made up of 14 amino acids. Germline lookup yields CDR1 SGHRS and CDR2 YFSETQ. The CDR3 DNA reads TGCGCCAGCAGATCACAGGGGGCGTCGAATGAGCAGTTCTTC. It codes for CASRSQGASNEQFF.

V gene TRBV2 combines with J gene TRBJ2-7; TRBD1 agrees at 8 bases. Germline assignment: CDR1 SNHLY and CDR2 FYNNEI. The CDR3 is 14 residues long. Trimming removed 3 bases from V and 2 bases from J; junction bases left unmatched: 3. CDR3 loop: CASSEGQAPYEQYF. The DNA of the CDR3 is TGTGCCAGCAGTGAGGGACAGGCGCCCTACGAGCAGTACTTC.

V is TRBV28 and J is TRBJ2-5, with 13 positions matching TRBD2. Trimming cost V 2 bases and J 2 bases; bases outside gene matches: 5. Germline V CDR1 and CDR2: MDHEN, SYDVKM. CDR3 length: 17 amino acids. The CDR3 region has the DNA TGTGCCAGCAGTTTAGGACTAGCGGGAGAGTTACAAGAGACCCAGTACTTC. Protein product: CASSLGLAGELQETQYF.

The gene calls are TRBV3-1 (or the pseudogene TRBV3-2) and TRBJ1-6; D is unresolved. Germline CDR1 LGHDT, CDR2 YNNKEL (reference sequence). The CDR3 is 16 residues long. The V gene lost 1 base and the J gene lost 7 bases, with 14 bases spanning the gap. CDR3 amino acids: CASSQVVSAKNSPLHF. DNA for the CDR3: TGTGCCAGCAGCCAAGTCGTCAGCGCCAAAAATTCACCCCTCCACTTT.